Listed here are 25 T cell receptor beta chains from one sample, sequenced in a study of blood T cell repertoires in COVID-19 (dated by TCRdb to 2020 to 2021). Library creation used the immunoSEQ multiplex PCR assay. TCRdb re-hosts the immuneACCESS table, in-frame sequences only. Its copies lack some clones; in the studies checked, an unresolved V gene accounts for under half of them, and the cause for the rest is not known. In this sample the table shows 310,000 or so clones, about 91% of which occur a single time. The ten largest clones add up to 9.9% of the sample. The sequencing input was peripheral blood. Source of these receptors: a young man with COVID-19, enrolled during active disease.

The chain combines TRBV7-8 with TRBJ2-7; a possible D gene is TRBD2 (6 bases). This CDR3 has 15 residues. The germline CDR1 and CDR2 sequences are SGHVS and FQNEAQ. The V end lost 1 base, the J end lost 1 base, and 11 bases lay between the germline ends. DNA of the CDR3: TGTGCCAGCAGCTTAGGACCGGGGGAATCCTACGAGCAGTACTTC. This translates into CASSLGPGESYEQYF.

The chain recombines TRBV10-3 with TRBJ2-1; D not resolved. Germline assignment: CDR1 ENHRY and CDR2 SYGVKD. This CDR3 region has 12 residues. V was cut by 7 bases and J by 8 bases, with 12 bases left in between. The CDR3 here is CAINGASDEQFF. The CDR3 region has the DNA TGTGCCATCAATGGAGCCTCGGATGAGCAGTTCTTC.

V usage is TRBV18 and J usage is TRBJ1-2, with 10 bases matching TRBD1. This CDR3 is 19 amino acids long. CDR1 and CDR2 from the germline V gene are KGHSH and LQKENI. The V segment lost 1 base and the J segment 0 bases; nucleotides outside the gene matches: 11. The CDR3 protein is CASSPLYTGTGEANYGYTF. CDR3 nucleotide sequence: TGTGCCAGCTCACCACTCTATACCGGGACAGGGGAGGCTAACTATGGCTACACCTTC. Based on the CDR3 plus reference TRBV18 and TRBJ1-2, the full variable domain is NAGVMQNPRHLVRRRGQEARLRCSPMKGHSHVYWYRQLPEEGLKFMVYLQKENIIDESGMPKERFSAEFPKEGPSILRIQQVVRGDSAAYFCASSPLYTGTGEANYGYTFGSGTRLTVV.

This chain uses TRBV13 with TRBJ2-7; 8 bases agree with TRBD1. Germline-derived CDR1 and CDR2 are PRHDT and FYEKMQ (reference sequence). The CDR3 has 14 amino acids. V dropped 3 bases and J dropped 3; count of bases not matched to a gene: 4. The CDR3 loop reads CASSFGTGDYEQYF. CDR3 sequence (DNA): TGTGCCAGCAGCTTCGGGACAGGAGACTACGAGCAGTACTTC.

The V call is TRBV15, the J call TRBJ2-6; tentatively, D is TRBD1 (6 bases). CDR3 size: 17 residues. CDR1 is LNHNV and CDR2 is YYDKDF in the germline V gene (reference sequence). V lost 5 bases and J 0 bases, leaving 14 bases between the germline ends. CDR3 in DNA: TGTGCCACCAGCCTGGACAGTTTTTACTCTGGGGCCAACGTCCTGACTTTC. This encodes CATSLDSFYSGANVLTF.

The chain is built from TRBV9 and TRBJ2-3; TRBD1 matches at 7 bases. The CDR3 extends over 17 amino acids. V shed 0 bases and J 0 bases; nucleotides not matched to a gene: 7. Germline loops: CDR1 SGDLS, CDR2 YYNGEE. The CDR3 region is CASSVAGTASSTDTQYF. The CDR3, as DNA: TGTGCCAGCAGCGTAGCCGGGACAGCCTCTAGCACAGATACGCAGTATTTT.

The CDR3 is CASSVTGTGLYGYTF. The CDR3 nucleotides are TGTGCCAGCAGCGTGACCGGGACAGGGCTCTATGGCTACACCTTC. The V and J genes are TRBV5-4 and TRBJ1-2; TRBD1 matches at 9 bases. CDR3 length equals 15 residues. V was clipped by 4 bases and J by 4 bases; unmatched bases: 8. CDR1 and CDR2 (germline): SGHNT, YYREEE (reference sequence).

The chain carries TRBV28 and TRBJ1-2; 8 nucleotides line up with TRBD1. Germline CDR1 reads MDHEN; CDR2 reads SYDVKM. This CDR3 contains 14 residues. The ends lost 5 bases at V and 7 bases at J; junction bases unmatched: 9. The CDR3 nucleotides read TGTGCCAGCAGTACACGACAGGGGATGGTTGGCTACACCTTC. Protein: CASSTRQGMVGYTF.

The J gene is TRBJ1-2, the V gene TRBV3-1 (or the pseudogene TRBV3-2); D gene uncertain. The CDR3 runs to 14 residues. In germline, CDR1 is LGHDT, CDR2 YNNKEL (reference sequence). V was shortened by 1 base and J by 2 bases, with 8 bases between the two germline ends. The CDR3 region has the DNA TGTGCCAGCAGCCAAGTGAACAGCAACTATGGCTACACCTTC. As protein: CASSQVNSNYGYTF.

The chain couples TRBV29-1 to TRBJ2-4; no reliable D call. Trimming cost V 5 bases and J 0 bases, with 8 bases left between them. Per the germline V gene, CDR1 is SQVTM and CDR2 is ANQGSEA. This CDR3 is 13 amino acids long. The CDR3 loop is CSVRELAKNIQYF. CDR3 nucleotide sequence: TGCAGCGTTCGAGAACTAGCCAAAAACATTCAGTACTTC.

V and J are TRBV6-5 and TRBJ2-5, with 14 bases identical to TRBD2. Trimming at V came to 4 bases and at J to 5 bases, leaving 6 bases not matched to a gene. The CDR3 runs to 16 residues. Germline V gene data show CDR1 as MNHEY and CDR2 as SVGAGI. The CDR3 reads CASSLGLAGGGETQYF. In nucleotides, the CDR3 is TGTGCCAGCAGTTTAGGACTAGCGGGGGGCGGGGAGACCCAGTACTTC.

As regards this clone: The same CDR3 arises from other DNA sequences in this sample as well. For the CDR3, the DNA is TGTGCCAGCAGCTTGGGGACAGGGTCACAGCCCCAGCATTTT. Amino acids: CASSLGTGSQPQHF. The chain joins TRBV5-6 to TRBJ1-5, with 8 nucleotides matching TRBD1. This CDR3 region has 14 residues. The V gene's germline CDR1 is SGHDT and CDR2 YYEEEE. V gave up 0 bases and J gave up 7 bases; unmatched junction bases: 3.

This clone was seen ten or more times. The chain is built from TRBV28 and TRBJ1-1; 11 bases match TRBD1. CDR1 is MDHEN and CDR2 is SYDVKM in the germline V gene. V shed 4 bases, J shed 5 bases, and the junction held 6 bases outside the gene matches. This CDR3 has 15 residues. The CDR3: CASSWGTGGLTEAFF. In DNA form, the CDR3 reads TGTGCCAGCAGTTGGGGGACAGGGGGTTTGACTGAAGCTTTCTTT. Full variable domain (missing parts from reference TRBV28 and TRBJ1-1): DVKVTQSSRYLVKRTGEKVFLECVQDMDHENMFWYRQDPGLGLRLIYFSYDVKMKEKGDIPEGYSVSREKKERFSLILESASTNQTSMYLCASSWGTGGLTEAFFGQGTRLTVV.

This clone was seen a few times. The chain uses TRBV28 and TRBJ1-1, with D perhaps matching TRBD1 (5 bases). CDR1 is MDHEN and CDR2 is SYDVKM in the germline V gene. This CDR3 contains 14 residues. V was clipped by 3 bases and J by 1 base, with 9 bases between them. The CDR3 reads CASSFVGQNTEAFF. CDR3 sequence (DNA): TGTGCCAGCAGTTTTGTAGGACAGAACACTGAAGCTTTCTTT.

V is TRBV20-1 and J is TRBJ1-3; D is unclear. This CDR3 has 11 amino acids. V shed 6 bases and J shed 4 bases, with 7 bases lying between them. Germline V gene sequence: CDR1 DFQATT, CDR2 SNEGSKA (reference sequence). Here the CDR3 reads CSAKQGNTIYF. CDR3 in DNA: TGCAGTGCCAAACAGGGAAACACCATATATTTT.

This rearrangement joins TRBV5-1 to TRBJ2-3, with 9 bases identical to TRBD2. The ends lost 2 bases at V and 6 bases at J; junction bases unmatched: 7. CDR1 is SGHRS, CDR2 YFSETQ, per germline. CDR3 length: 15 amino acids. The DNA of the CDR3 is TGCGCCAGCAGCTTCTTAGCGGGAGCTTCGGATACGCAGTATTTT. Its translation: CASSFLAGASDTQYF.

The chain uses TRBV3-1 (or the pseudogene TRBV3-2) and TRBJ2-5, with D possibly TRBD2 on 5 matching bases. This CDR3 has 17 amino acids. CDR1 and CDR2 from the germline V gene are LGHDT and YNNKEL (reference sequence). V lost 1 base and J lost 5, with 20 bases in between. The CDR3 bases are TGTGCCAGCAGCCAAGGCACCTTCGAGGGAGTGGCGGAGACCCAGTACTTC. This sequence encodes CASSQGTFEGVAETQYF.

CDR3 loop: CASTLAGSGNTIYF. Written as DNA, the CDR3 is TGTGCCAGCACACTGGCAGGGTCTGGAAACACCATATATTTT. This chain uses TRBV6-5 with TRBJ1-3; possible D gene TRBD1, 5 bases. Germline CDR1 reads MNHEY; CDR2 reads SVGAGI. V lost 7 bases and J lost 1, with 11 bases in between. There are 14 residues in the CDR3.

Here the CDR3 DNA reads TGTGCCAGCAGCTTGAGGGGGCGCGAAGAGACCCAGTACTTC. Protein product: CASSLRGREETQYF. The V and J genes are TRBV7-8 and TRBJ2-5; 7 bases are shared with TRBD1. Per the germline V gene, CDR1 is SGHVS and CDR2 is FQNEAQ. This CDR3 contains 14 residues. V was clipped by 3 bases and J by 3 bases; unmatched bases: 4.

CDR3: CASSQAGQETYEQYF. For the CDR3, the DNA is TGTGCCAGCTCCCAAGCAGGACAGGAGACCTACGAGCAGTACTTC. The chain has TRBV18 and TRBJ2-7; 7 bases map to TRBD1. Per germline, CDR1 KGHSH and CDR2 LQKENI. The CDR3 covers 15 residues. J gave up 2 bases and V 6 bases, and 10 bases lay outside the gene matches.

The V call is TRBV4-3, the J call TRBJ2-3; 7 bases are a match to TRBD1. CDR3 length equals 19 residues. Trimming removed 1 base from V and 0 bases from J; junction bases left unmatched: 13. Germline lookup yields CDR1 LGHNA and CDR2 YSLEER. The CDR3 here is CASSQVGQRPPPSTDTQYF. The CDR3 nucleotides read TGCGCCAGCAGCCAAGTGGGACAGAGACCACCTCCTAGCACAGATACGCAGTATTTT.

The gene calls are TRBV12-3 or TRBV12-4 and TRBJ2-3, with D maybe TRBD1 (5 bases). V lost 7 bases to trimming and J lost 2 bases, with 7 bases between them. The CDR3 contains 12 residues. The CDR3 bases are TGTGCCAGCACCAGGGACACAGATACGCAGTATTTT. It codes for CASTRDTDTQYF.

This clone was found once. The genes are TRBV27 and TRBJ2-1; 14 nucleotides agree with TRBD2. Germline V gene data show CDR1 as MNHEY and CDR2 as SMNVEV (reference sequence). The J segment lost 4 bases and the V segment lost 4 bases, leaving 9 bases of the junction unmatched. This CDR3 comprises 18 residues. CDR3: CASSSLTGLAGVYNEQFF. CDR3 nucleotide sequence: TGTGCCAGCAGTTCTTTAACGGGACTAGCGGGAGTGTACAATGAGCAGTTCTTC.

The chain carries TRBV28 and TRBJ2-2, with D possibly matching TRBD1 (5 bases). The CDR3 runs to 14 residues. Trimming left V 3 bases short and J 3 bases short, with 8 bases between. Germline V lookup: CDR1 MDHEN, CDR2 SYDVKM. The CDR3, as DNA: TGTGCCAGCAGTTTTGGCAGGGACACCGGGGAGCTGTTTTTT. Its translation is CASSFGRDTGELFF.

This clone was detected many times. The chain recombines TRBV19 with TRBJ1-2; 7 bases are shared with TRBD1. The CDR3 runs to 13 residues. Germline values: CDR1 LNHDA, CDR2 SQIVND (reference sequence). V dropped 7 bases and J dropped 4; count of bases not matched to a gene: 6. CDR3: CASNRQGGYGYTF. As DNA, the CDR3 is TGTGCCAGTAACCGACAGGGTGGCTATGGCTACACCTTC.